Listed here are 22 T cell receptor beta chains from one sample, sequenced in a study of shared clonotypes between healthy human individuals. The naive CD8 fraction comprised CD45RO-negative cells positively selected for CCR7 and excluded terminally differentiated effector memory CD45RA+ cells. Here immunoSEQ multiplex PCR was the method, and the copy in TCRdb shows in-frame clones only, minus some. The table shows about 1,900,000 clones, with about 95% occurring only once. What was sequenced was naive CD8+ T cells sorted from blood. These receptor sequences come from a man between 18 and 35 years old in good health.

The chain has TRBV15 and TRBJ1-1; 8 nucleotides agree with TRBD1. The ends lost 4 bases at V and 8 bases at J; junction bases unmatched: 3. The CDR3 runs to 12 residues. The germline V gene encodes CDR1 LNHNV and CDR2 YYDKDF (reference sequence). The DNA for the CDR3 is TGTGCCACCAGCACAACAGGGGGGGAAGCTTTCTTT. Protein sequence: CATSTTGGEAFF.

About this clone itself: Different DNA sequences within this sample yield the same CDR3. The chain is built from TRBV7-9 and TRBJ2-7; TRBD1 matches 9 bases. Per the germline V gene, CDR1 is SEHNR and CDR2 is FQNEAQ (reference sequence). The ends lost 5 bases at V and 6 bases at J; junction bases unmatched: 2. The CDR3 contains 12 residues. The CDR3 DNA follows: TGTGCCAGCAGCGGGACAGGGCTCGAGCAGTACTTC. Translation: CASSGTGLEQYF.

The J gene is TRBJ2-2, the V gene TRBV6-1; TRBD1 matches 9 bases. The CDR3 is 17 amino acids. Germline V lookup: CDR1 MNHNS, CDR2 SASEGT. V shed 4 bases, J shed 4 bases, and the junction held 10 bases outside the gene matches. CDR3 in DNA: TGTGCCAGCAGTGGGCTACAGGGGGCGAGAGGCACCGGGGAGCTGTTTTTT. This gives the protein CASSGLQGARGTGELFF.

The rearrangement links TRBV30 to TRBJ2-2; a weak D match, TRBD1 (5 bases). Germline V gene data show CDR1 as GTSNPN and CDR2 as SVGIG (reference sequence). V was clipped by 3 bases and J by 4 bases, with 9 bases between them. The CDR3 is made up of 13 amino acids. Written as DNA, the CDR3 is TGTGCCTGGAGGCCAGGGATCACCGGGGAGCTGTTTTTT. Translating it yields CAWRPGITGELFF.

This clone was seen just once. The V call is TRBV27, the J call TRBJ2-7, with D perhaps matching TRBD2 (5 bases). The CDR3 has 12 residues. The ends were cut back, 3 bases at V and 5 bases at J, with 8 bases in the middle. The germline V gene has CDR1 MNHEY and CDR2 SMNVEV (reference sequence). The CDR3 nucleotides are TGTGCCAGCAGTTTTGAGGGCCACGAGCAGTACTTC. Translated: CASSFEGHEQYF.

CDR3 sequence reads: CASSFGASGYEQYF. As DNA, the CDR3 is TGCGCCAGCAGCTTCGGGGCTAGCGGCTACGAGCAGTACTTC. The rearrangement uses TRBV5-1 and TRBJ2-7; TRBD2 aligns across 7 bases. The V segment lost 2 bases and the J segment 3 bases; nucleotides outside the gene matches: 5. This CDR3 has 14 residues. Per germline, CDR1 SGHRS and CDR2 YFSETQ. The full variable domain, with the rest looked up from reference TRBV5-1 and TRBJ2-7, is KAGVTQTPRYLIKTRGQQVTLSCSPISGHRSVSWYQQTPGQGLQFLFEYFSETQRNKGNFPGRFSGRQFSNSRSEMNVSTLELGDSALYLCASSFGASGYEQYFGPGTRLTVT.

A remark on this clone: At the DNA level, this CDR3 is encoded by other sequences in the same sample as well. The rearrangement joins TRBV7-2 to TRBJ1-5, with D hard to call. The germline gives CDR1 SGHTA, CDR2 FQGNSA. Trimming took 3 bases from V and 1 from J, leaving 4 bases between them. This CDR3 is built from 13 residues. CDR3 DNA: TGTGCCAGCAGCTTTGGCAGCAATCAGCCCCAGCATTTT. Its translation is CASSFGSNQPQHF. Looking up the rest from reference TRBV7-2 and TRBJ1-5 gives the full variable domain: GAGVSQSPSNKVTEKGKDVELRCDPISGHTALYWYRQSLGQGLEFLIYFQGNSAPDKSGLPSDRFSAERTGGSVSTLTIQRTQQEDSAVYLCASSFGSNQPQHFGDGTRLSIL.

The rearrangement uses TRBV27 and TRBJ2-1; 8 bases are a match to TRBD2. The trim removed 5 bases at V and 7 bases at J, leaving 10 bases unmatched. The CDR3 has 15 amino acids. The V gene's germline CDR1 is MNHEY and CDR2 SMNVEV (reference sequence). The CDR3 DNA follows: TGTGCCAGCAGTGAGAGCGGGGGAGCCTTGAATGAGCAGTTCTTC. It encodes CASSESGGALNEQFF.

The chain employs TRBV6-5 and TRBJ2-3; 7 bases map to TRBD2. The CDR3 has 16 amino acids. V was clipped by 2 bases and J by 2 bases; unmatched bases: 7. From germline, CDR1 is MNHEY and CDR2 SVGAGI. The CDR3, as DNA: TGTGCCAGCAGTTACATGGGGGGGGACTACACAGATACGCAGTATTTT. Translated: CASSYMGGDYTDTQYF.

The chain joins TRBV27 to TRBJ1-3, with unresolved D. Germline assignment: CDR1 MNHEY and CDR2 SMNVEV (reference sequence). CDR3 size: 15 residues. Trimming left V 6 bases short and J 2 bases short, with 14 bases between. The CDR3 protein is CASRPLPLTGNTIYF. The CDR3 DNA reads TGTGCCAGCAGACCTTTGCCCTTAACTGGAAACACCATATATTTT.

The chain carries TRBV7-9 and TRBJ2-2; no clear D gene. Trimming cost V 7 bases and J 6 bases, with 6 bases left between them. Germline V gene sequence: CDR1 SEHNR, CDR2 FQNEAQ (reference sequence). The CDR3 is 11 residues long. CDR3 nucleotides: TGTGCCAGCACCCCCGCCGGGGAGCTGTTTTTT. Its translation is CASTPAGELFF.

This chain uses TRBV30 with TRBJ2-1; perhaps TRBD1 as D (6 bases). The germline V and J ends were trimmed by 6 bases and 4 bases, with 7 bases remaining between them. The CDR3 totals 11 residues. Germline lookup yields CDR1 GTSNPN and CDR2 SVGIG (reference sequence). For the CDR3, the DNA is TGTGCCTGCAGGGGATACAATGAGCAGTTCTTC. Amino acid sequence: CACRGYNEQFF.

The CDR3 DNA follows: TGCGCCAGCAGTCCAAGTCCCGGGACAGGGGTCATGGAGACCCAGTACTTC. Translated: CASSPSPGTGVMETQYF. The chain carries TRBV10-1 and TRBJ2-5; 10 bases map to TRBD1. The J segment lost 5 bases and the V segment lost 5 bases, leaving 14 bases of the junction unmatched. This CDR3 spans 17 amino acids. Germline CDR1 reads WNHNN; CDR2 reads SYGVQD (reference sequence).

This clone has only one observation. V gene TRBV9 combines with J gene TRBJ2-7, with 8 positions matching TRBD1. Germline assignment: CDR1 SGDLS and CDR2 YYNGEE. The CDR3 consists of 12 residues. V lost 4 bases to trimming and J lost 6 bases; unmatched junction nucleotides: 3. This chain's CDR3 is CASSRTGPEQYF. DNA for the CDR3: TGTGCCAGCAGCCGGACAGGGCCCGAGCAGTACTTC.

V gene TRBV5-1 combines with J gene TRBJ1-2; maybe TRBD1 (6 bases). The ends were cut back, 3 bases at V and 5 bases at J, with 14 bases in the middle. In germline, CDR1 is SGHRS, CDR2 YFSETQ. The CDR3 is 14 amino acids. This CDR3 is CASSWTDSNYGYTF. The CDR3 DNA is TGCGCCAGCAGCTGGACAGACAGCAATTATGGCTACACCTTC.

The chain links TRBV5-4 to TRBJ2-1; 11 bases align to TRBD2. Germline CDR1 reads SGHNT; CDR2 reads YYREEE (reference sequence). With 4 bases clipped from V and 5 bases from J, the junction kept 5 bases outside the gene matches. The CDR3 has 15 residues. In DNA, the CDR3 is TGTGCCAGCAGCACCGGGACTAGCGGCCACAATGAGCAGTTCTTC. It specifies CASSTGTSGHNEQFF.

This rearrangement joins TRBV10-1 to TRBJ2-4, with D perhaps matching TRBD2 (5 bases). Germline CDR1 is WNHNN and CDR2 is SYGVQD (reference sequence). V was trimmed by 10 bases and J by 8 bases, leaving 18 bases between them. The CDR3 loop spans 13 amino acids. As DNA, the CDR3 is TGCGCCACCCAGACCGACCCCGGGGACATTCAGTACTTC. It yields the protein CATQTDPGDIQYF.

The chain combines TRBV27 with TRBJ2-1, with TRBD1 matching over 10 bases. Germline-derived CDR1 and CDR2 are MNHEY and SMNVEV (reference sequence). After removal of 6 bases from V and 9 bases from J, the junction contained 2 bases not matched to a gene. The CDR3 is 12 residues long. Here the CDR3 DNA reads TGTGCCAGCAGGGGACAGGGGATTGAGCAGTTCTTC. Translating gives CASRGQGIEQFF.

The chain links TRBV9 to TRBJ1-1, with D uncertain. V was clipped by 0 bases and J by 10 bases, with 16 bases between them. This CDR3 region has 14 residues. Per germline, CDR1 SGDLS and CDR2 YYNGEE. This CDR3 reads CASSVEGGIAGAFF. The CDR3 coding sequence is TGTGCCAGCAGCGTAGAAGGCGGGATAGCGGGAGCTTTCTTT.

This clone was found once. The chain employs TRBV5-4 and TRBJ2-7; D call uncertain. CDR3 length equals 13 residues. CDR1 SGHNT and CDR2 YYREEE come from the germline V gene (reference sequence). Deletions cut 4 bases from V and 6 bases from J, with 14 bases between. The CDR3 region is CASSRTTVGEQYF. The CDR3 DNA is TGTGCCAGCAGCCGTACAACGGTCGGCGAGCAGTACTTC.

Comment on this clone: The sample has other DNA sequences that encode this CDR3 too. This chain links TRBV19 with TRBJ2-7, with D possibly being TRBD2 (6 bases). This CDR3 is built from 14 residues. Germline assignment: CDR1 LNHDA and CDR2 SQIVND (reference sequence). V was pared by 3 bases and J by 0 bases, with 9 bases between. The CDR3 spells CASSIGGSSYEQYF. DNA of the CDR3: TGTGCCAGTAGTATTGGGGGGAGCTCCTACGAGCAGTACTTC. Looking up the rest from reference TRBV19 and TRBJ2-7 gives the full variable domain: DGGITQSPKYLFRKEGQNVTLSCEQNLNHDAMYWYRQDPGQGLRLIYYSQIVNDFQKGDIAEGYSVSREKKESFPLTVTSAQKNPTAFYLCASSIGGSSYEQYFGPGTRLTVT.

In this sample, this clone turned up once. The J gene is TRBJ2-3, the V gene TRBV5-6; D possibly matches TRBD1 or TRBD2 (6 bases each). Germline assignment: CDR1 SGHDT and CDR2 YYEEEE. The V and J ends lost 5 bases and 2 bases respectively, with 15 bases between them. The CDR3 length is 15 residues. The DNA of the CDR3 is TGTGCCAGCAGATTTGGGTGGGGGGCCACAGATACGCAGTATTTT. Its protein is CASRFGWGATDTQYF.